One TCR beta chain is described in this entry. Trimming shortened V by 6 bases and J by 7 bases, and 13 bases separated the two germline ends. Germline CDR1 reads SEHNR; CDR2 reads FQNEAQ (reference sequence). This CDR3 comprises 13 residues. The data stem from a study of cytomegalovirus exposure and HLA in healthy donors. 60 Vbeta and 13 Jbeta primers were used in PCR. Generated by immunoSEQ multiplex PCR, the TCRdb table keeps only in-frame clones and is missing some. The data contain 30,000 to 40,000 clones, around 83% of them seen just once; the ten biggest clones take up approximately 4%. The rearrangement joins TRBV7-9 to TRBJ2-1; D may be TRBD2 (5 bases). This sequence originates from a woman between 18 and 29 years old in good health and CMV-seronegative. The sample comprised PBMCs. The DNA of the CDR3 is TGTGCCAGCAGTAGCTCGGGAACGAATGAGCAGTTCTTC. Translation: CASSSSGTNEQFF.